This paragraph covers one T cell receptor beta chain sequence. Its target antigen remains unknown. Base qualities are not provided; no much larger clone lies one nucleotide away. This sample stems from a study of blood T cell repertoires in COVID-19 (dated by TCRdb to 2019 to 2021). As for the study more broadly: The collaborator samples originated in the United States, Italy and Spain and spanned the acute and convalescent phases of COVID-19. The material from the prospective study consisted of cDNA or gDNA derived from T cells, B-cell-depleted T cells, or PBMCs. The dataset comprised deeply sampled blood TCRbeta repertoires from subjects exposed to, actively infected with, or recovered from COVID-19. A freely available public database, intended as a resource for researchers studying the immune response to SARS-CoV-2, is where the repertoires were released. The samples were drawn from two sources: the first 160 participants of the ongoing ImmuneRACE study, and 1,000 to 1,500 subjects contributed by 6 global collaborators. The sample metadata nearly always contained a de-identified subject ID, COVID-19 status, age in years and sex. HLA class I and class II types, where available, came from metadata supplied by the sample provider rather than from assay-based typing. Results the study describes overall, beyond this receptor: Clinical and demographic metadata were provided uncurated, with the amount varying by source and participant.

Collaborating institutions collected whole blood in K2EDTA tubes following their own protocols. For TCRbeta analysis, collaborators shipped samples in one of three forms: frozen whole blood, isolated PBMCs, or DNA extracted from either of those sample types. TCRbeta CDR3 regions were amplified from genomic DNA using the immunoSEQ Assay, a bias-controlled multiplex PCR. In the original analysis: Within the assay, amplification of reference gene primers was used to estimate how many nucleated cells each sample contained. Sequence reads were collapsed and filtered to measure the absolute abundance of every unique TCRbeta CDR3 rearrangement. For each sample, productive Simpson clonality was calculated as the square root of Simpson's diversity index across productive rearrangements. What TCRdb holds here is the immuneACCESS table cut down to in-frame rearrangements. Part of the clones is not present; checked against another copy, under half of the missing clones reflect an unresolved V gene, and the others are unexplained. That table gives V, J and clone size, and the DNA gave D and trimming. The sample has more than 95,000 clones on record, about 80% of them singletons. The ten largest clones capture 4.1% of the sample.

V is shortened by 4 bases, J by 2 bases, and the region joining them spans 8 bases. The CDR3 has 13 amino acids, counting the end cysteine and phenylalanine. The DNA shown is the 39-base CDR3, in frame from base 1. From a lookup of the germline V gene (reference sequence), CDR1 and CDR2 are WNHNN and SYGVQD. Specimen: peripheral blood. The TCR comes from a man in his fifties or sixties with acute or convalescent COVID-19. Recombination connected TRBV10-1 to TRBJ2-5, with TRBD1 tentatively as D gene (5 bases match). The CDR3 reads as follows: CASSARQQETQYF. The DNA sequence follows: TGCGCCAGCAGTGCTAGACAGCAAGAGACCCAGTACTTC.